This record looks at one T cell receptor (beta chain) sequence and its context. The antigen is unknown. The data were taken from a study of T cell responses to AZD1222 COVID-19 vaccine. The study's findings and limits: Donors were largely white British and mainly female; clonal diversity was possibly underestimated. Reports say nearly half of spike-specific TCRs go after unmutated variant regions. Dominant CD4 TCR responses targeted spike regions 160-218 and 743-854.

Clones were sequenced by immunoSEQ multiplex PCR, and TCRdb holds only the in-frame ones, with some missing. The data hold about 110,000 clones, with under 95% observed a single time. Looked up from germline, CDR1 is SGHVS and CDR2 is FNYEAQ. Trimming took off 1 base at V and 12 bases at J, with 13 bases between the two ends. The CDR3 runs 13 residues. The clonotype was recovered from an adult who received the AZD1222 COVID-19 vaccine. This material consisted of peripheral blood, taken 28 days after the second AZD1222 dose. The chain has TRBV7-6 and TRBJ2-1; D uncertain. CDR3 bases: TGTGCCAGCAGCTTAGAGAAAGGGCTTCGGCAGTTCTTC. Its protein is CASSLEKGLRQFF.